A single TCR beta chain is shown here with its context. Participants had their cohort set by participant-reported clinical history. The entry originates in a study of blood T cell repertoires in COVID-19. Study-level information: The samples span acute and convalescent COVID-19 from the United States, Italy and Spain.

Profiling relied on immunoSEQ multiplex PCR, and the TCRdb table lists in-frame clones only, not all of them. The sample gives approximately 490,000 clones, about 85% of which show up once; approximately 8.3% is in the top ten. Germline V CDR1 and CDR2: SGHDN, FVKESK. The CDR3 is made up of 16 amino acids. V dropped 2 bases and J dropped 0 bases, with 12 bases sitting between them. This receptor was taken from a woman in her sixties who had recovered from COVID-19. Sequencing was done on a sample of PBMCs or T cells enriched from blood (not recorded which). This chain joins TRBV14 and TRBJ2-3; TRBD2 is a possible D gene (7 bases). CDR3 in amino acids: CASSQMGGPSTDTQYF. In DNA, the CDR3 is TGTGCCAGCAGCCAAATGGGGGGGCCCAGCACAGATACGCAGTATTTT.